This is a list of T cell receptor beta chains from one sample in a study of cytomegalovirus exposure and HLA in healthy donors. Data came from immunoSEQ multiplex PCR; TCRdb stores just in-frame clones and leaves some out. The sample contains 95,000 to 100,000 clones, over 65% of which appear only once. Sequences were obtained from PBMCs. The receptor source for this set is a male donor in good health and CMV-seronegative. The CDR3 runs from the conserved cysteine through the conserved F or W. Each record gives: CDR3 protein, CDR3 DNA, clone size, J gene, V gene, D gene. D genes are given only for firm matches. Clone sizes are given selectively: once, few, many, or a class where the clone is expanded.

CASSPSGLPNTEAFF,TGTGCCAGCAGTCCCTCCGGACTTCCGAACACTGAAGCTTTCTTT,NA,TRBJ1-1,TRBV28,NA
CASSQDKTGGRAGELFF,TGTGCCAGCAGCCAAGATAAGACAGGAGGTAGGGCCGGGGAGCTGTTTTTT,NA,TRBJ2-2,TRBV4-2,NA
CASSDRDRSEAFF,TGTGCCAGCAGCGACCGGGACAGATCTGAAGCTTTCTTT,NA,TRBJ1-1,TRBV11-3,TRBD1
CASSLTGIPSSGNTIYF,TGTGCCAGCAGCTTAACGGGGATTCCAAGCTCTGGAAACACCATATATTTT,NA,TRBJ1-3,TRBV11-2,NA
CASSLRASGSDTQYF,TGTGCCAGCAGCTTGAGGGCTAGCGGTTCAGATACGCAGTATTTT,NA,TRBJ2-3,TRBV5-6,TRBD2
CSVVRGNTGELFF,TGCAGCGTTGTACGCGGGAACACCGGGGAGCTGTTTTTT,NA,TRBJ2-2,TRBV29-1,NA
CASSPGTAFYEQYF,TGCGCCAGCAGCCCCGGGACAGCTTTCTACGAGCAGTACTTC,NA,TRBJ2-7,TRBV5-1,TRBD1
CASSTPGGNYGYTF,TGTGCCAGTAGTACCCCGGGGGGGAACTATGGCTACACCTTC,NA,TRBJ1-2,TRBV19,NA
CASSPPRVARELFF,TGTGCCAGCAGCCCCCCCAGGGTGGCCAGGGAGCTGTTTTTT,NA,TRBJ2-2,TRBV7-9,NA
CASSPRGYGYTF,TGTGCCAGCAGCCCAAGGGGTTATGGCTACACCTTC,NA,TRBJ1-2,TRBV9,NA
CASSDINEQFF,TGTGCCAGCAGTGACATTAATGAGCAGTTCTTC,NA,TRBJ2-1,TRBV7-9,NA
CASRGQGDQPQHF,TGTGCCAGCCGAGGACAGGGAGATCAGCCCCAGCATTTT,NA,TRBJ1-5,TRBV25-1,TRBD1
CASRQTGGEQPQHF,TGTGCCAGCAGGCAAACAGGGGGAGAGCAGCCCCAGCATTTT,NA,TRBJ1-5,TRBV6-5,TRBD1
CASRLGWGGSNQPQHF,TGTGCCAGTAGATTGGGATGGGGAGGAAGCAATCAGCCCCAGCATTTT,once,TRBJ1-5,TRBV19,NA
CASSFSGDTEAFF,TGTGCCAGCAGCTTTAGTGGAGATACTGAAGCTTTCTTT,NA,TRBJ1-1,TRBV5-5,NA
CASHSPDRGYTEAFF,TGTGCCAGCCACTCACCGGACAGGGGCTACACTGAAGCTTTCTTT,NA,TRBJ1-1,TRBV28,TRBD1
CASSSETAWGYTF,TGTGCCAGCAGCAGTGAGACAGCTTGGGGCTACACCTTC,NA,TRBJ1-2,TRBV5-4,NA
CASLSGLPNYNEQFF,TGTGCCAGCCTATCGGGACTTCCAAACTACAATGAGCAGTTCTTC,NA,TRBJ2-1,TRBV7-9,NA
CASSLNSGEVDTQYF,TGTGCCAGCAGCTTGAATAGCGGAGAGGTGGATACGCAGTATTTT,NA,TRBJ2-3,TRBV11-3,NA
CATSRGLAGGTNTGELFF,TGTGCCACCAGCCGAGGACTAGCGGGAGGGACTAACACCGGGGAGCTGTTTTTT,NA,TRBJ2-2,TRBV15,TRBD2
CASSLIPLGGSGANVLTF,TGTGCCAGCAGCTTGATCCCCCTAGGGGGCTCTGGGGCCAACGTCCTGACTTTC,few,TRBJ2-6,TRBV5-6,NA
CAISETGTGYHEQYF,TGTGCCATCAGTGAGACCGGGACAGGGTACCACGAGCAGTACTTC,NA,TRBJ2-7,TRBV10-3,TRBD1
CSVDSGVSGYTF,TGCAGCGTTGACTCAGGGGTTAGCGGCTACACCTTC,NA,TRBJ1-2,TRBV29-1,NA
CASSQGQGLNTEAFF,TGCGCCAGCAGCCAGGGTCAGGGATTGAACACTGAAGCTTTCTTT,few,TRBJ1-1,TRBV4-1,NA
CASSFLSSSSYEQYF,TGTGCCAGCAGTTTCCTCTCCTCGAGCTCCTACGAGCAGTACTTC,few,TRBJ2-7,TRBV28,NA
CASSRTSGTYEQYF,TGTGCCAGCTCCCGGACTAGCGGGACCTACGAGCAGTACTTC,NA,TRBJ2-7,TRBV27,TRBD2
CASSQVSGRASYNEQFF,TGTGCCAGCAGCCAAGTAAGCGGGAGGGCCTCCTACAATGAGCAGTTCTTC,NA,TRBJ2-1,TRBV4-2,TRBD2
CATSRHQTGSTDTQYF,TGTGCCACCAGCAGACACCAGACAGGGAGCACAGATACGCAGTATTTT,NA,TRBJ2-3,TRBV15,TRBD1
CASSPKLGQGKNIQYF,TGTGCCAGCAGCCCGAAGTTGGGACAGGGGAAAAACATTCAGTACTTC,NA,TRBJ2-4,TRBV7-9,TRBD1
CAWSVHTGQGAYNEQFF,TGTGCCTGGAGTGTACATACGGGGCAGGGGGCCTACAATGAGCAGTTCTTC,NA,TRBJ2-1,TRBV30,TRBD1
CASSRTGEGNSNQPQHF,TGTGCCAGCAGCCGGACAGGGGAGGGTAATAGCAATCAGCCCCAGCATTTT,NA,TRBJ1-5,TRBV7-2,TRBD1
CASSSGLAGRHEQYF,TGTGCCAGCAGCTCTGGACTAGCGGGGCGCCACGAGCAGTACTTC,NA,TRBJ2-7,TRBV7-9,TRBD2
CASSPRDTWNYGYPF,TGTGCCAGCAGCCCCAGGGACACGTGGAACTATGGCTACCCCTTC,NA,TRBJ1-2,TRBV7-2,NA
CASSLGDSLSGYTF,TGCGCCAGCAGCTTGGGGGACAGTCTCTCTGGCTACACCTTC,once,TRBJ1-2,TRBV5-1,TRBD1
CASSPGWNEQFF,TGTGCCAGCAGCCCCGGGTGGAATGAGCAGTTCTTC,NA,TRBJ2-1,TRBV27,NA
CASSLWTSGYEQYF,TGCGCCAGCAGCTTGTGGACTAGCGGTTACGAGCAGTACTTC,few,TRBJ2-7,TRBV5-1,TRBD2
CASSFGQNIYNEQFF,TGTGCCAGCAGCTTCGGACAGAACATCTACAATGAGCAGTTCTTC,NA,TRBJ2-1,TRBV5-8,NA
CASSFGLNYGYTF,TGTGCCAGCAGTTTTGGCCTTAACTATGGCTACACCTTC,NA,TRBJ1-2,TRBV27,NA
CASSEAGRHHYGYTF,TGCGCCAGCAGTGAGGCGGGAAGACACCACTATGGCTACACCTTC,NA,TRBJ1-2,TRBV10-2,NA
CASSSRLAIGGTDTQYF,TGTGCCAGCAGCTCAAGACTAGCTATTGGAGGCACAGATACGCAGTATTTT,few,TRBJ2-3,TRBV5-4,TRBD2